Here is one TCR beta chain with its context. Distinct nucleotide sequences in the sample also encode this CDR3. The record originates from a study of shared clonotypes between healthy human individuals. CDR1 is SGHNT and CDR2 is YYREEE in the germline V gene (reference sequence). This CDR3 spans 15 amino acids. V lost 3 bases, J lost 2 bases, and 2 bases stayed unmatched. The method was immunoSEQ multiplex PCR; TCRdb's version includes in-frame clones alone and lacks a portion of them. The sample shows 2 million to 2.5 million clones, 90% to 96% of them seen only once. The material sequenced was naive CD4+ T cells sorted from blood. As for subset: CD45RA+ positively selected. The rearrangement links TRBV5-4 to TRBJ2-5, with 12 bases lining up with TRBD2. This sequence was found in a man between 18 and 35 years old in good health. The CDR3 nucleotides read TGTGCCAGCAGCTCTGGACTAGCGGGGCAAGAGACCCAGTACTTC. This sequence encodes CASSSGLAGQETQYF.